Listed here is a single T cell receptor (beta chain). No antigen is known for it. The trim removed 0 bases at V and 3 bases at J, leaving 7 bases unmatched. The CDR3 spans 16 residues. Per the germline V gene, CDR1 is SGHRS and CDR2 is YFSETQ. Each TCR beta cDNA library carried unique molecular identifiers. The T cell input of about 0.9 to 10 million gave roughly 0.5 million cDNA molecules. TCRdb redid the calling of the PCR reads with MiXCR, one entry per CDR3 protein. The sample comprises about 810,000 distinct CDR3 sequences, roughly half of which are singletons, and under 6% rests with the top ten. The data derive from a study of post-analysis software for immune sequencing data. Regarding the study as a whole: Patients used five TRBV segments, including TRBV5-6, TRBV5-1 and TRBV20-1, more often than controls.

The sample comprised blood. The sequence was obtained from a girl aged 5 to 17 with multiple sclerosis. This chain joins TRBV5-1 and TRBJ2-3, with 7 bases matching TRBD2. CDR3 in DNA: TGCGCCAGCAGCTTGGCCATGGGGGGGAGGACAGATACGCAGTATTTT. Translated, it gives CASSLAMGGRTDTQYF.